The 19 T cell receptor beta chains below all came from one sample that was sequenced in a study of blood T cell repertoires in COVID-19. Generated by immunoSEQ multiplex PCR, the TCRdb table keeps only in-frame clones and is missing some. The table shows roughly 95,000 clones, with over 70% occurring only once. Sequencing was done on a sample of peripheral blood. These receptors were obtained from a man aged 60 to 69 with acute or convalescent COVID-19.

This chain uses TRBV5-4 with TRBJ2-7; perhaps TRBD1 as D (6 bases). CDR1 is SGHNT, CDR2 YYREEE, per germline (reference sequence). CDR3 length: 15 amino acids. V lost 4 bases and J 3 bases, leaving 17 bases between the germline ends. CDR3 in amino acids: CASSKDGGAIYEQYF. The CDR3 DNA is TGTGCCAGCAGCAAGGATGGGGGCGCGATCTACGAGCAGTACTTC.

In its sample, this clone was seen a few times. This rearrangement joins TRBV5-1 to TRBJ1-1, with TRBD1 identical over 7 bases. The V gene's germline CDR1 is SGHRS and CDR2 YFSETQ. This CDR3 has 13 residues. V gave up 0 bases and J gave up 8 bases; unmatched junction bases: 4. The CDR3 nucleotides read TGCGCCAGCAGCTTGGACAGGGGTGGAGAAGCTTTCTTT. Its protein product is CASSLDRGGEAFF.

V gene TRBV14 combines with J gene TRBJ2-6, with 8 positions matching TRBD2. The CDR3 extends over 18 amino acids. The trim removed 3 bases at V and 0 bases at J, leaving 7 bases unmatched. Germline V gene data show CDR1 as SGHDN and CDR2 as FVKESK. The CDR3 nucleotides read TGTGCCAGCAGCCAGGATCACGGGGGGGGCTCTGGGGCCAACGTCCTGACTTTC. Translation gives CASSQDHGGGSGANVLTF.

V and J are TRBV27 and TRBJ1-1; tentative D call: TRBD1 (5 bases). CDR1 is MNHEY, CDR2 SMNVEV, per germline (reference sequence). The CDR3 runs 18 residues. V was trimmed by 0 bases and J by 2 bases, leaving 19 bases between them. The DNA for the CDR3 is TGTGCCAGCAGTTTATCCGGAGTATGGGGGGGAGGCAACACTGAAGCTTTCTTT. Its translation: CASSLSGVWGGGNTEAFF.

This rearrangement joins TRBV12-5 to TRBJ2-1; 8 bases are shared with TRBD1. The germline CDR1 and CDR2 sequences are LGHNT and FRNRAP. This CDR3 is 16 amino acids long. V trimming: 2 bases; J trimming: 0 bases; junction bases outside the gene matches: 3. CDR3 DNA sequence: TGTGCTAGTGGTTTGCGAACAGGGGGCTCCTACAATGAGCAGTTCTTC. Protein sequence: CASGLRTGGSYNEQFF.

The genes are TRBV19 and TRBJ2-7; D possibly corresponds to TRBD1 (5 bases). V gave up 6 bases and J gave up 4 bases, with 13 bases separating them. Germline loops: CDR1 LNHDA, CDR2 SQIVND (reference sequence). The CDR3 is 13 residues long. CDR3 amino acids: CASSQGLWYEQYV. The CDR3 nucleotides are TGTGCCAGTAGCCAGGGTTTGTGGTACGAGCAGTACGTC.

In its sample, this clone was seen many times. This chain uses TRBV27 with TRBJ1-2; 7 bases are shared with TRBD1. CDR3 length: 15 amino acids. Germline V gene lookup returns CDR1 MNHEY and CDR2 SMNVEV (reference sequence). V gave up 0 bases and J gave up 2 bases; unmatched junction bases: 3. In nucleotides, the CDR3 is TGTGCCAGCAGTTTATCCCCAGGGGGGAACTATGGCTACACCTTC. Translated: CASSLSPGGNYGYTF.

This clone was observed once. This chain links TRBV4-3 with TRBJ1-6; 7 bases fit TRBD1. Germline CDR1 LGHNA, CDR2 YSLEER. Trimming at V came to 0 bases and at J to 19 bases, leaving 9 bases not matched to a gene. This CDR3 is 13 amino acids long. CDR3 sequence: CASSQDLDRATHF. CDR3 coding DNA: TGCGCCAGCAGCCAAGATCTCGACAGGGCGACGCACTTT.

The V and J genes are TRBV10-3 and TRBJ1-2; D may be TRBD1 (6 bases). V was cut by 8 bases and J by 4 bases, with 14 bases left in between. Germline V CDR1 and CDR2: ENHRY, SYGVKD. This CDR3 spans 13 amino acids. CDR3: CAIEGHRAYGYTF. The CDR3, as DNA: TGTGCCATCGAAGGACACAGGGCCTATGGCTACACCTTC.

The rearrangement links TRBV18 to TRBJ2-7; 9 bases are a match to TRBD1. V lost 2 bases, J lost 6 bases, and 2 bases stayed unmatched. In germline, CDR1 is KGHSH, CDR2 LQKENI. The length of the CDR3 is 13 residues. The CDR3 reads CASSPRQGGEQYV. Here the CDR3 DNA reads TGTGCCAGCTCACCAAGACAGGGGGGCGAGCAGTACGTC.

The chain has TRBV5-1 and TRBJ2-5; TRBD2 agrees at 13 bases. Germline-derived CDR1 and CDR2 are SGHRS and YFSETQ. After removal of 4 bases from V and 5 bases from J, the junction contained 8 bases not matched to a gene. The length of the CDR3 is 16 residues. DNA of the CDR3: TGCGCCAGCAGCGCCAGACTAGCGGGAGGCCGGGAGACCCAGTACTTC. Encoded protein: CASSARLAGGRETQYF. The whole variable domain, filled in from reference TRBV5-1 and TRBJ2-5, reads KAGVTQTPRYLIKTRGQQVTLSCSPISGHRSVSWYQQTPGQGLQFLFEYFSETQRNKGNFPGRFSGRQFSNSRSEMNVSTLELGDSALYLCASSARLAGGRETQYFGPGTRLLVL.

This chain joins TRBV6-5 and TRBJ1-1; 9 bases map to TRBD1. CDR1 and CDR2 (germline): MNHEY, SVGAGI. This CDR3 is 15 amino acids long. Trimming took 6 bases from V and 10 from J; bases not matched to a gene: 15. For the CDR3, the DNA is TGTGCCAGCAGCCCCTCCGGGACAGGGCCCTATGGAGCTTTCTTT. Translating it yields CASSPSGTGPYGAFF.

This clone was seen a single time. The V call is TRBV30, the J call TRBJ2-2; 10 positions match TRBD1. This CDR3 has 13 residues. Germline V gene sequence: CDR1 GTSNPN, CDR2 SVGIG (reference sequence). Trimming cost V 4 bases and J 7 bases; bases outside gene matches: 3. The CDR3 reads CAWMGQGRGELFF. The CDR3, as DNA: TGTGCCTGGATGGGACAGGGGCGCGGGGAGCTGTTTTTT.

The V call is TRBV5-4, the J call TRBJ1-2; D perhaps matches TRBD1 (6 bases). Germline loops: CDR1 SGHNT, CDR2 YYREEE (reference sequence). V lost 0 bases and J 4 bases, leaving 13 bases between the germline ends. This CDR3 is 15 amino acids long. DNA for the CDR3: TGTGCCAGCAGCTTGGAGACAGGCCCTTCCTATGGCTACACCTTC. Its translation: CASSLETGPSYGYTF.

This rearrangement joins TRBV18 to TRBJ1-4; D gene unclear. V gave up 6 bases and J gave up 0 bases, with 11 bases separating them. This CDR3 has 15 amino acids. Germline V CDR1 and CDR2: KGHSH, LQKENI. CDR3: CASSRNPATNEKLFF. DNA of the CDR3: TGTGCCAGCTCCCGAAACCCAGCAACTAATGAAAAACTGTTTTTT.

The chain is built from TRBV24-1 and TRBJ2-1; 10 bases line up with TRBD2. J gave up 6 bases and V 4 bases, and 8 bases lay outside the gene matches. CDR3 length: 16 residues. Germline V gene sequence: CDR1 KGHDR, CDR2 SFDVKD. The CDR3 nucleotides read TGTGCCACCAGTGACTACCCTAGCGGGAGCCCCAATGAGCAGTTCTTC. Amino acid sequence: CATSDYPSGSPNEQFF.

V is TRBV2 and J is TRBJ1-5, with D unclear. V lost 3 bases, J lost 2 bases, and 5 bases lay in between. Germline CDR1 is SNHLY and CDR2 is FYNNEI. The CDR3 totals 13 residues. The CDR3 spells CASSEEGNQPQHF. In DNA, the CDR3 is TGTGCCAGCAGTGAGGAGGGCAATCAGCCCCAGCATTTT.

This clone has only one observation. The rearrangement uses TRBV7-3 and TRBJ1-5; D is ambiguous. Germline loops: CDR1 SGHTA, CDR2 FQGTGA. The CDR3 has 12 amino acids. Deletions cut 5 bases from V and 9 bases from J, with 11 bases between. The CDR3 DNA is TGTGCCAGCAGCCAGACTGTGCGGCCCCAGCATTTT. Residues: CASSQTVRPQHF.

The chain employs TRBV5-6 and TRBJ2-3, with 10 bases that match TRBD2. Germline CDR1 SGHDT, CDR2 YYEEEE. The CDR3 covers 17 residues. V dropped 0 bases and J dropped 5; count of bases not matched to a gene: 9. This chain's CDR3 is CASSLGTLAGVRDTQYF. Here the CDR3 DNA reads TGTGCCAGCAGCTTGGGAACTCTAGCGGGAGTGAGAGATACGCAGTATTTT.